These T cell receptor beta chains were read from a single sample in a study of blood T cell repertoires in COVID-19. Measured with immunoSEQ multiplex PCR; TCRdb has only the in-frame clones, and not every one. The sample includes just over 350,000 clones, less than 90% of them seen just once. Material: PBMCs or T cells enriched from blood (not recorded which). The receptors were gathered from a woman aged 25 to 39 who had recovered from COVID-19. Both conserved end residues are part of each CDR3. Not every row has a clone size; where given, it reads once, few, many or a size class.

v_gene,abundance,j_gene,CDR3aa
TRBV5-5,-,TRBJ1-1,CASSLSGGENTEAFF
TRBV5-4,-,TRBJ1-3,CASSSGSLTSGNTIYF
TRBV7-9,-,TRBJ2-1,CASSLGQFSYNEQFF
TRBV6-6,once,TRBJ1-3,CASSYMRPSGNTIYF
TRBV4-1,-,TRBJ2-3,CASSRGLADTDTQYF
TRBV7-6,-,TRBJ1-1,CASSFRPGQNTEAFF
TRBV5-1,-,TRBJ2-1,CASSSPGTYSYNEQFF
TRBV9,once,TRBJ2-1,CASSVDPDSSYNEQFF
TRBV19,-,TRBJ1-1,CASSKQGGPAEAFF
TRBV11-2,-,TRBJ2-1,CASSLGVKAVNEQFF
TRBV5-1,-,TRBJ2-6,CASSLGTGISSGANVLTF
TRBV12-3/TRBV12-4,-,TRBJ2-5,CASSTRGETQYF
TRBV4-1,-,TRBJ1-4,CASSQGQGGEKLFF
TRBV27,-,TRBJ2-2,CASVKGTAVNTGELFF
TRBV19,-,TRBJ2-7,CASSTGPYEQYF
TRBV24-1,-,TRBJ2-3,CATSDASGTDTQYF